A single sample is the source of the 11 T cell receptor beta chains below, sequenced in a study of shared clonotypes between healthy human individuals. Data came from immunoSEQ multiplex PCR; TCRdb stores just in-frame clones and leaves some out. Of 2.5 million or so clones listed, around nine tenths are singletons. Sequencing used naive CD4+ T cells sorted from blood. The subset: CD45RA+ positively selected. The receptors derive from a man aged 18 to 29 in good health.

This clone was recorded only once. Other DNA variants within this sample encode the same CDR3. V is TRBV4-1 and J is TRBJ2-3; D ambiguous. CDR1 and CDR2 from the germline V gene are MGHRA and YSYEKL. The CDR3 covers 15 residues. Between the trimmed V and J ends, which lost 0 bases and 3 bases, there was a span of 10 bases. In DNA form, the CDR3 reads TGCGCCAGCAGCCAAGATAGGGCCGGGACAGATACGCAGTATTTT. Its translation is CASSQDRAGTDTQYF.

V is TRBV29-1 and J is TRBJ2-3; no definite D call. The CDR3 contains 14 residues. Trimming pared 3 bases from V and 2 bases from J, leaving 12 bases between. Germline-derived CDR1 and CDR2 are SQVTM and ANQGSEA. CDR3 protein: CSVEGLTNTDTQYF. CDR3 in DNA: TGCAGCGTTGAGGGCCTGACCAACACAGATACGCAGTATTTT.

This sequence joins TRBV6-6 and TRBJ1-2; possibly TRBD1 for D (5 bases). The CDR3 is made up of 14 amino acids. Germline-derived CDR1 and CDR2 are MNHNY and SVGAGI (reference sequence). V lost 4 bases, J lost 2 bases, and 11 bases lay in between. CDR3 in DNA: TGTGCCAGCAGTTCAGCGACAGAGAACTATGGCTACACCTTC. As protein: CASSSATENYGYTF.

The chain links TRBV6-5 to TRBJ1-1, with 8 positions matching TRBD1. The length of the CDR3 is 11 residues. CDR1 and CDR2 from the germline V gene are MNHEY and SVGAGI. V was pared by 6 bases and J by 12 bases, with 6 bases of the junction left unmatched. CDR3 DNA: TGTGCCAGCAGCCCAGGGGGCGCGCCTTTCTTT. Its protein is CASSPGGAPFF.

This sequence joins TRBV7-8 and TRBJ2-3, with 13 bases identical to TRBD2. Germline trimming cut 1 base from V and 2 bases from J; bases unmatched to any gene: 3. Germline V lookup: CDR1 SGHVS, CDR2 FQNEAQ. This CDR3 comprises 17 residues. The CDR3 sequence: CASSLELAGGPTDTQYF. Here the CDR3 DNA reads TGTGCCAGCAGCTTAGAACTAGCGGGGGGGCCCACAGATACGCAGTATTTT. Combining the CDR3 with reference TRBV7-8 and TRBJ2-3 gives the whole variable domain GAGVSQSPRYKVAKRGQDVALRCDPISGHVSLFWYQQALGQGPEFLTYFQNEAQLDKSGLPSDRFFAERPEGSVSTLKIQRTQQEDSAVYLCASSLELAGGPTDTQYFGPGTRLTVL.

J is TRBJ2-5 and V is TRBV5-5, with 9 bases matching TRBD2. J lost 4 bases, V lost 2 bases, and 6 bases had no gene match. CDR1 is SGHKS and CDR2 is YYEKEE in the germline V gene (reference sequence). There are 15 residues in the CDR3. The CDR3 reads CASSLGKAGGETQYF. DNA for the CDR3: TGTGCCAGCAGCTTAGGGAAAGCGGGAGGAGAGACCCAGTACTTC.

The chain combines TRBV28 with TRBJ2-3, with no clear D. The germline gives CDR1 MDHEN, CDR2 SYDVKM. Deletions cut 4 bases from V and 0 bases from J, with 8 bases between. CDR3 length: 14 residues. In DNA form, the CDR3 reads TGTGCCAGCAGTTCGACCATTAGCACAGATACGCAGTATTTT. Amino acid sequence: CASSSTISTDTQYF.

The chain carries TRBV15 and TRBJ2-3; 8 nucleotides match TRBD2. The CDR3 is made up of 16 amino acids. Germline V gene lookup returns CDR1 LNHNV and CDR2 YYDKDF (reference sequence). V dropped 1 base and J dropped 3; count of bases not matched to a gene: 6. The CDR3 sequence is CATSRAPGGLTDTQYF. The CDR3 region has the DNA TGTGCCACCAGCAGAGCCCCGGGGGGGCTTACAGATACGCAGTATTTT. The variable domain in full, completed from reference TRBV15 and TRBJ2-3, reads DAMVIQNPRYQVTQFGKPVTLSCSQTLNHNVMYWYQQKSSQAPKLLFHYYDKDFNNEADTPDNFQSRRPNTSFCFLDIRSPGLGDTAMYLCATSRAPGGLTDTQYFGPGTRLTVL.

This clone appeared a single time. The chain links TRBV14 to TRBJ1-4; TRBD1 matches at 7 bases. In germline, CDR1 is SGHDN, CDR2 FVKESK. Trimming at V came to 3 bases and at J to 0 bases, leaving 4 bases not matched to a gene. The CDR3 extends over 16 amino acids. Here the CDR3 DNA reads TGTGCCAGCAGCCATTCAGGGGGAGCAACTAATGAAAAACTGTTTTTT. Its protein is CASSHSGGATNEKLFF.

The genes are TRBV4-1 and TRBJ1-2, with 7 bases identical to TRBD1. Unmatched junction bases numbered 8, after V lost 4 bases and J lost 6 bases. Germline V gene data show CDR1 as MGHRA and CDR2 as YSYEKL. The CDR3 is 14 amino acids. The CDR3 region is CASSRRGTDDGYTF. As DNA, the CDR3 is TGCGCCAGCAGCCGACGGGGGACAGACGATGGCTACACCTTC.

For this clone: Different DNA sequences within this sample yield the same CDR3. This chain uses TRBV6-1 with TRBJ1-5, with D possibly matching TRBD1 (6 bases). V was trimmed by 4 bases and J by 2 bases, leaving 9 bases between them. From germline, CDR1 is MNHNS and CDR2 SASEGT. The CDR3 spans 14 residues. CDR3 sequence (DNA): TGTGCCAGCAGTGCGGGGGGCGGCAATCAGCCCCAGCATTTT. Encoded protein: CASSAGGGNQPQHF.